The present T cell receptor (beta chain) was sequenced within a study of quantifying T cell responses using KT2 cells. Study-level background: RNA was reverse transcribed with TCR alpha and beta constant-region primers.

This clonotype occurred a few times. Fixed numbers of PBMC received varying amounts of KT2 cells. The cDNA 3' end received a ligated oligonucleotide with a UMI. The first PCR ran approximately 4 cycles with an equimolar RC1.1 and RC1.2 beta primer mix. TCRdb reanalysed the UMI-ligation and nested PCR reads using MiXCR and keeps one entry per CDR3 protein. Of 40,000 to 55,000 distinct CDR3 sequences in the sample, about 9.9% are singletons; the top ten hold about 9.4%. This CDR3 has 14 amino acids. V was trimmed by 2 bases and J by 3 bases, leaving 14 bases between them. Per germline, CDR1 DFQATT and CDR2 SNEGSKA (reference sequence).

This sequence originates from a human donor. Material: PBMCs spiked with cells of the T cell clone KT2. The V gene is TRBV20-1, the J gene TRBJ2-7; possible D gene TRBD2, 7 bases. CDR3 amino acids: CSARTGGQYYEQYF. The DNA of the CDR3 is TGCAGTGCTAGAACCGGGGGGCAATACTACGAGCAGTACTTC.